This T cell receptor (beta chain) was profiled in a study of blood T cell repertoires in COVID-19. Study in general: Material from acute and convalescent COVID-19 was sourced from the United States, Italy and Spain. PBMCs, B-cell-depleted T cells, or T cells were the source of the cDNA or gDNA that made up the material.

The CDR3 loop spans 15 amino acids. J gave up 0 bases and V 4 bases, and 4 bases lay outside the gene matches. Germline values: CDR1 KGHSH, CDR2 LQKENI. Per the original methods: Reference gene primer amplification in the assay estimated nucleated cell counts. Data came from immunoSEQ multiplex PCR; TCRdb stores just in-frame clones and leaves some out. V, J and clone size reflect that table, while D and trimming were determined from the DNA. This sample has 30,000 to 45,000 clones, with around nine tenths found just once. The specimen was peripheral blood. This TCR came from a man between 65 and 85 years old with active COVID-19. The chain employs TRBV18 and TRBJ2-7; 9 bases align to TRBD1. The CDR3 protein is CASSLGTGTSYEQYF. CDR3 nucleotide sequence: TGTGCCAGCTCACTGGGGACAGGGACCTCCTACGAGCAGTACTTC. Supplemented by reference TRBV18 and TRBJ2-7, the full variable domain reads NAGVMQNPRHLVRRRGQEARLRCSPMKGHSHVYWYRQLPEEGLKFMVYLQKENIIDESGMPKERFSAEFPKEGPSILRIQQVVRGDSAAYFCASSLGTGTSYEQYFGPGTRLTVT.